This passage covers 7 T cell receptor beta chains from one sample sequenced in a study of cytomegalovirus exposure and HLA in healthy donors. Researchers ran the PCR with 60 Vbeta and 13 Jbeta primers. Assay used: immunoSEQ multiplex PCR; TCRdb lists only in-frame clones, some missing. The repertoire consists of 100,000 to 150,000 clones, with around 66% occurring once and the leading ten covering 6.5% to 9.5%. The sequenced sample was PBMCs. These receptor sequences come from a woman between 40 and 50 years old in good health and CMV-seropositive.

The table lists this clone with a few counts. J is TRBJ1-5 and V is TRBV18, with 9 bases matching TRBD1. The CDR3 is made up of 18 amino acids. V lost 3 bases and J lost 6; bases outside the gene matches: 15. Per the germline V gene, CDR1 is KGHSH and CDR2 is LQKENI. The chain's CDR3 is CASSPLQIWGQGSQPQHF. For the CDR3, the DNA is TGTGCCAGCTCACCTCTCCAGATTTGGGGACAGGGAAGTCAGCCCCAGCATTTT.

This chain connects TRBV5-1 to TRBJ1-1; tentative D call: TRBD1 (6 bases). The germline V and J ends were trimmed by 3 bases and 0 bases, with 18 bases remaining between them. Germline CDR1 SGHRS, CDR2 YFSETQ. The CDR3 covers 17 residues. Here the CDR3 reads CASSSASTGTLNTEAFF. For the CDR3, the DNA is TGCGCCAGCAGCTCGGCCTCGACAGGTACATTGAACACTGAAGCTTTCTTT. The full variable domain, its missing parts supplied by reference TRBV5-1 and TRBJ1-1, is KAGVTQTPRYLIKTRGQQVTLSCSPISGHRSVSWYQQTPGQGLQFLFEYFSETQRNKGNFPGRFSGRQFSNSRSEMNVSTLELGDSALYLCASSSASTGTLNTEAFFGQGTRLTVV.

The chain is built from TRBV28 and TRBJ1-1; the D gene is possibly TRBD1 (5 bases). The length of the CDR3 is 16 residues. Trimming removed 1 base from V and 5 bases from J, with 17 bases in between. The germline CDR1 and CDR2 sequences are MDHEN and SYDVKM. The CDR3 protein is CASSLFNQGGRTEAFF. The CDR3 DNA follows: TGTGCCAGCAGTTTATTCAATCAGGGTGGGAGGACTGAAGCTTTCTTT.

This clone appeared a few times. The chain joins TRBV9 to TRBJ2-7, with 9 positions matching TRBD1. Germline V lookup: CDR1 SGDLS, CDR2 YYNGEE. The CDR3 runs to 14 residues. V dropped 4 bases and J dropped 3; count of bases not matched to a gene: 5. The CDR3 region has the DNA TGTGCCAGCAGCTTCGGGACAGGGAACTACGAGCAGTACTTC. It yields the protein CASSFGTGNYEQYF.

V and J are TRBV30 and TRBJ1-5, with D perhaps TRBD1 (6 bases). This CDR3 region has 14 residues. The V gene's germline CDR1 is GTSNPN and CDR2 SVGIG (reference sequence). Trimming shortened V by 2 bases and J by 5 bases, and 13 bases separated the two germline ends. The CDR3 reads CAWSMDRGHQPQHF. DNA for the CDR3: TGTGCCTGGAGTATGGACAGAGGGCATCAGCCCCAGCATTTT. Together with reference TRBV30 and TRBJ1-5, the CDR3 gives the full variable domain: SQTIHQWPATLVQPVGSPLSLECTVEGTSNPNLYWYRQAAGRGLQLLFYSVGIGQISSEVPQNLSASRPQDRQFILSSKKLLLSDSGFYLCAWSMDRGHQPQHFGDGTRLSIL.

In DNA form, the CDR3 reads TGTGCCAGCTCGGGCGGGGGGGCCGGGAATACGCAGTATTTT. Translation gives CASSGGGAGNTQYF. This chain connects TRBV28 to TRBJ2-3; 9 bases fit TRBD2. After removal of 8 bases from V and 7 bases from J, the junction contained 10 bases not matched to a gene. Germline CDR1 is MDHEN and CDR2 is SYDVKM. CDR3 size: 14 residues.

This chain links TRBV6-4 with TRBJ2-3; TRBD2 matches 8 bases. The J segment lost 6 bases and the V segment lost 0 bases, leaving 5 bases of the junction unmatched. Per the germline V gene, CDR1 is MRHNA and CDR2 is SNTAGT. The CDR3 spans 15 residues. The CDR3 protein is CASSDSNGRGDTQYF. The CDR3, as DNA: TGTGCCAGCAGTGACTCGAACGGGAGGGGCGATACGCAGTATTTT.